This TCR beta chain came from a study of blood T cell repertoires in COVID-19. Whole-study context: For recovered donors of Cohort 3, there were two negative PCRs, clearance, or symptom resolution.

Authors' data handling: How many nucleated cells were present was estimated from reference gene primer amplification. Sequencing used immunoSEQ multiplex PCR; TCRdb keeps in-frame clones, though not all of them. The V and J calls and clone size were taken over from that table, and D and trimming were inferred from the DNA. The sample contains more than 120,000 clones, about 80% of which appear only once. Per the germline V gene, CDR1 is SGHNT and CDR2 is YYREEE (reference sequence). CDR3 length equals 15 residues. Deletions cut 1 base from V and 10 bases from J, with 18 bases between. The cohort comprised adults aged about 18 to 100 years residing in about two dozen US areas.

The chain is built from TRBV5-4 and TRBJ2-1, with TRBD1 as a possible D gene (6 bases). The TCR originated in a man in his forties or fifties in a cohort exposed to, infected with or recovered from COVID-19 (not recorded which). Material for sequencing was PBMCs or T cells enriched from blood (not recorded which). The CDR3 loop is CASSLQGIPHIEQFF. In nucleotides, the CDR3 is TGTGCCAGCAGCTTGCAGGGGATCCCCCACATAGAGCAGTTCTTC. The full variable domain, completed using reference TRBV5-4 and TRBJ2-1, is ETGVTQSPTHLIKTRGQQVTLRCSSQSGHNTVSWYQQALGQGPQFIFQYYREEENGRGNFPPRFSGLQFPNYSSELNVNALELDDSALYLCASSLQGIPHIEQFFGPGTRLTVL.